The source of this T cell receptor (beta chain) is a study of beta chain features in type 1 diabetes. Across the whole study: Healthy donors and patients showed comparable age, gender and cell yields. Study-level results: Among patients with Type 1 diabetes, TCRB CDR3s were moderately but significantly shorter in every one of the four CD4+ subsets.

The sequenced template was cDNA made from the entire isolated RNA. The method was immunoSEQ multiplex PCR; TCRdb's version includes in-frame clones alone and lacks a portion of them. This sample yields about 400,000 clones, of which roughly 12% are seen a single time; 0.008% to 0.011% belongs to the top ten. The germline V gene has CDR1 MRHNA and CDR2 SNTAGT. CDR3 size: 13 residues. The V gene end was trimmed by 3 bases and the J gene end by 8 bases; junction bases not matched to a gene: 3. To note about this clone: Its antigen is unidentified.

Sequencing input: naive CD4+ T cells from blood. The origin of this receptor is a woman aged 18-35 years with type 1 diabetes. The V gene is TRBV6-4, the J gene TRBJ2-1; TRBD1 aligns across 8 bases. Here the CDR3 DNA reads TGTGCCAGCAGTGAACAGGGGGGCGATGAGCAGTTCTTC. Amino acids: CASSEQGGDEQFF.